In this sample, the clone carrying this T cell receptor beta chain turned up many times. Its antigen is as yet unknown. The sample belongs to a study of neurological immune-mediated disorders. In every sequencing run, more than 200 million TCR-beta sequences were generated from 15-18 subjects. TCRdb reprocessed the 5' RACE reads with MiXCR, giving one entry per CDR3 protein. The data contain roughly 45,000 distinct CDR3 sequences, approximately 13% of them singletons. Time point denoted: longitudinal time-point 3. Healthy control samples came from blood bank volunteers in Maryland, USA. Findings and caveats of the study: There were no CDR3 amino acid sequences shared by expanded clones across subjects, a result suggesting private repertoires in all groups.

The ends were cut back, 0 bases at V and 0 bases at J, with 6 bases in the middle. Germline CDR1 DFQATT, CDR2 SNEGSKA (reference sequence). This CDR3 spans 14 amino acids. Sequenced sample: PBMCs. The TCR sequence derives from a man aged 25 to 40 in good health. The chain couples TRBV20-1 to TRBJ1-5; D is uncertain. CDR3 sequence reads: CSARDWNSNQPQHF. As DNA, the CDR3 is TGCAGTGCTAGAGATTGGAATAGCAATCAGCCCCAGCATTTT.